Below, 28 T cell receptor beta chains from the same sample are listed, as sequenced in a study of blood T cell repertoires in COVID-19. Some clones are missing from TCRdb's copy, which holds only in-frame ones; the method was immunoSEQ multiplex PCR. The repertoire consists of over 200,000 clones, with 87% occurring once and the leading ten covering under 2.5%. The sequenced sample was peripheral blood. Source of these receptors: a man aged 40-49 years with active or convalescent COVID-19.

This chain uses TRBV29-1 with TRBJ1-5; TRBD1 agrees at 7 bases. V lost 6 bases, J lost 1 base, and 12 bases stayed unmatched. The CDR3 consists of 16 residues. Germline V gene data show CDR1 as SQVTM and CDR2 as ANQGSEA. The CDR3 sequence: CSVLTSQGGSNQPQHF. CDR3 DNA sequence: TGCAGCGTCCTCACCTCTCAGGGGGGAAGCAATCAGCCCCAGCATTTT.

The chain combines TRBV28 with TRBJ1-5; no reliable D call. The CDR3 is made up of 12 amino acids. V lost 3 bases, J lost 7 bases, and 7 bases lay in between. Germline lookup yields CDR1 MDHEN and CDR2 SYDVKM. The CDR3 loop reads CASSFPLQPQHF. CDR3 DNA: TGTGCCAGCAGTTTTCCGTTACAGCCCCAGCATTTT. Full variable domain (rest looked up from reference TRBV28 and TRBJ1-5): DVKVTQSSRYLVKRTGEKVFLECVQDMDHENMFWYRQDPGLGLRLIYFSYDVKMKEKGDIPEGYSVSREKKERFSLILESASTNQTSMYLCASSFPLQPQHFGDGTRLSIL.

V and J are TRBV7-9 and TRBJ1-5; TRBD1 matches at 9 bases. The CDR3 has 18 amino acids. V lost 1 base and J lost 0; bases outside the gene matches: 7. CDR1 is SEHNR and CDR2 is FQNEAQ in the germline V gene (reference sequence). The CDR3 sequence is CASSLVPGQGISNQPQHF. The DNA for the CDR3 is TGTGCCAGCAGCTTAGTACCGGGACAGGGAATTAGCAATCAGCCCCAGCATTTT.

The gene calls are TRBV6-5 and TRBJ1-6, with D unresolved. The CDR3 totals 12 residues. Germline CDR1 reads MNHEY; CDR2 reads SVGAGI. V lost 5 bases and J lost 6, with 5 bases in between. The CDR3 DNA sequence: TGTGCCAGCAGTCAGGTTAATTCACCCCTCCACTTT. This codes for CASSQVNSPLHF.

The chain links TRBV4-1 to TRBJ1-6, with D unresolved. This CDR3 has 18 residues. Trimming shortened V by 4 bases and J by 6 bases, and 22 bases separated the two germline ends. Germline V gene sequence: CDR1 MGHRA, CDR2 YSYEKL. The DNA of the CDR3 is TGCGCCAGCAGCCCCAAGGTATCGTGGGAGACGGGTAATTCACCCCTCCACTTT. It specifies CASSPKVSWETGNSPLHF.

This sequence joins TRBV7-9 and TRBJ2-1, with TRBD1 matching over 9 bases. The CDR3 runs 14 residues. With 6 bases clipped from V and 10 bases from J, the junction kept 10 bases outside the gene matches. Germline CDR1 and CDR2: SEHNR and FQNEAQ (reference sequence). As DNA, the CDR3 is TGTGCCAGCAGGATCGGGACAGGGCCCGAGGAGCAGTTCTTC. Translated: CASRIGTGPEEQFF. The whole variable domain, remainder taken from reference TRBV7-9 and TRBJ2-1, is DTGVSQNPRHKITKRGQNVTFRCDPISEHNRLYWYRQTLGQGPEFLTYFQNEAQLEKSRLLSDRFSAERPKGSFSTLEIQRTEQGDSAMYLCASRIGTGPEEQFFGPGTRLTVL.

This rearrangement joins TRBV10-3 to TRBJ1-3; D call uncertain. The V and J ends lost 3 bases and 7 bases respectively, with 10 bases between them. This CDR3 region has 13 residues. Germline V CDR1 and CDR2: ENHRY, SYGVKD. CDR3 coding DNA: TGTGCCATCAGTGAAAGTGACGGGAACACCATATATTTT. This sequence encodes CAISESDGNTIYF.

This chain uses TRBV27 with TRBJ2-7; TRBD2 agrees at 11 bases. This CDR3 comprises 17 residues. With V trimmed by 0 bases and J by 3 bases, 7 bases remained unmatched. Germline CDR1 and CDR2: MNHEY and SMNVEV (reference sequence). CDR3 DNA: TGTGCCAGCAGTTTATCCCCCGGACTAGCGGGTAGCTACGAGCAGTACTTC. Translated: CASSLSPGLAGSYEQYF.

A remark on this clone: The junction departs from the called germline gene at one end, perhaps through a read error. This sequence joins TRBV18 and TRBJ1-5, with 11 bases lining up with TRBD1. Germline CDR1 is KGHSH and CDR2 is LQKENI. The CDR3 is made up of 16 amino acids. DNA for the CDR3: TGTGCCAGCTCAGCACCCGGGACAGGGGGTCTCCAGCCCCAGCATTTT. This gives the protein CASSAPGTGGLQPQHF.

The rearrangement uses TRBV19 and TRBJ2-7; D unresolved. Per germline, CDR1 LNHDA and CDR2 SQIVND (reference sequence). V was clipped by 3 bases and J by 2 bases, with 8 bases between them. The CDR3 sequence is 13 residues long. Here the CDR3 reads CASSIDKTYEQYF. CDR3 coding DNA: TGTGCCAGTAGTATTGACAAGACCTACGAGCAGTACTTC.

J is TRBJ2-5 and V is TRBV6-2 or TRBV6-3; perhaps TRBD2 as D (6 bases). This CDR3 is built from 14 residues. The ends were cut back, 5 bases at V and 5 bases at J, with 15 bases in the middle. Germline-derived CDR1 and CDR2 are MNHEY and SVGEGT. The CDR3 spells CASSRRAGRETQYF. Written as DNA, the CDR3 is TGTGCCAGCAGTAGAAGGGCGGGGCGCGAGACCCAGTACTTC.

The chain combines TRBV15 with TRBJ2-7; D perhaps matches TRBD2 (6 bases). This CDR3 contains 12 residues. CDR1 and CDR2 from the germline V gene are LNHNV and YYDKDF (reference sequence). The germline V and J ends were trimmed by 9 bases and 6 bases, with 15 bases remaining between them. CDR3 loop: CATQTAEGEQYF. In nucleotides, the CDR3 is TGTGCCACTCAGACAGCGGAGGGCGAGCAGTACTTC.

J is TRBJ2-2 and V is TRBV28, with TRBD2 matching 7 bases. J gave up 1 base and V 6 bases, and 8 bases lay outside the gene matches. The CDR3 is 16 amino acids. CDR1 and CDR2 (germline): MDHEN, SYDVKM. CDR3 loop: CASSPPGGGNTGELFF. Written as DNA, the CDR3 is TGTGCCAGCAGCCCACCGGGGGGAGGGAACACCGGGGAGCTGTTTTTT. The complete variable domain, with remaining parts taken from reference TRBV28 and TRBJ2-2, reads DVKVTQSSRYLVKRTGEKVFLECVQDMDHENMFWYRQDPGLGLRLIYFSYDVKMKEKGDIPEGYSVSREKKERFSLILESASTNQTSMYLCASSPPGGGNTGELFFGEGSRLTVL.

The chain recombines TRBV5-1 with TRBJ1-2; D is ambiguous. Germline V gene sequence: CDR1 SGHRS, CDR2 YFSETQ. The V end lost 2 bases, the J end lost 2 bases, and 10 bases lay between the germline ends. This CDR3 contains 14 residues. CDR3 sequence: CASSLERLNYGYTF. The CDR3 DNA sequence: TGCGCCAGCAGCTTAGAACGGTTAAACTATGGCTACACCTTC.

The CDR3 spells CASSLTGQANEKLFF. The CDR3 nucleotides read TGTGCCAGCAGTTTAACGGGACAAGCAAATGAAAAACTGTTTTTT. V and J are TRBV27 and TRBJ1-4, with D possibly being TRBD1 (6 bases). The CDR3 is made up of 15 amino acids. Trimming stripped 2 bases from V and 5 bases from J, with 12 bases between. In germline, CDR1 is MNHEY, CDR2 SMNVEV (reference sequence).

V usage is TRBV19 and J usage is TRBJ2-1, with TRBD2 as a possible D gene (5 bases). Between the trimmed V and J ends, which lost 6 bases and 2 bases, there was a span of 17 bases. Germline CDR1 reads LNHDA; CDR2 reads SQIVND (reference sequence). This CDR3 comprises 16 residues. CDR3 loop: CASSPGIGEPYNEQFF. The DNA of the CDR3 is TGTGCCAGTAGCCCGGGGATCGGGGAGCCCTACAATGAGCAGTTCTTC. Variable domain in full (rest from reference TRBV19 and TRBJ2-1): DGGITQSPKYLFRKEGQNVTLSCEQNLNHDAMYWYRQDPGQGLRLIYYSQIVNDFQKGDIAEGYSVSREKKESFPLTVTSAQKNPTAFYLCASSPGIGEPYNEQFFGPGTRLTVL.

This chain connects TRBV30 to TRBJ1-4; D may be TRBD1 (5 bases). The germline CDR1 and CDR2 sequences are GTSNPN and SVGIG (reference sequence). This CDR3 has 14 residues. Trimming pared 4 bases from V and 5 bases from J, leaving 14 bases between. The CDR3 reads CAWTPQGWNEKLFF. For the CDR3, the DNA is TGTGCCTGGACCCCCCAGGGATGGAATGAAAAACTGTTTTTT.

V and J are TRBV1 and TRBJ1-6. TRBV1 is deemed a pseudogene. CDR3 length: 14 residues. Here the CDR3 DNA reads TGCACCAGCGCGGTCCAGGGGAGGGATTCACCCCTCCACTTT. The encoded protein is CTSAVQGRDSPLHF.

This clone was observed once. In nucleotides, the CDR3 is TGTGCCAGCAGCCAGTTCCTCTCTGGAAACACCATATATTTT. Its protein is CASSQFLSGNTIYF. The chain links TRBV3-1 (or the pseudogene TRBV3-2) to TRBJ1-3; D is ambiguous. The V gene lost 3 bases and the J gene lost 0 bases, with 6 bases spanning the gap. This CDR3 spans 14 amino acids. CDR1 is LGHDT, CDR2 YNNKEL, per germline (reference sequence).

The V call is TRBV30, the J call TRBJ1-3, with D hard to call. Germline-derived CDR1 and CDR2 are GTSNPN and SVGIG (reference sequence). This CDR3 contains 12 residues. Trimming shortened V by 3 bases and J by 2 bases, and 5 bases separated the two germline ends. The CDR3 DNA reads as TGTGCCTGGAGATCGGCTGGAAACACCATATATTTT. Translating gives CAWRSAGNTIYF.

The chain is built from TRBV7-2 and TRBJ1-1; no clear D gene. Trimming took off 4 bases at V and 0 bases at J, with 12 bases between the two ends. CDR1 SGHTA and CDR2 FQGNSA come from the germline V gene. The CDR3 sequence is 15 residues long. In nucleotides, the CDR3 is TGTGCCAGCAGCTCAGACGGCAGGTTGAACACTGAAGCTTTCTTT. Translation: CASSSDGRLNTEAFF.

The chain has TRBV10-1 and TRBJ2-3; 11 nucleotides match TRBD1. V trimming: 6 bases; J trimming: 5 bases; junction bases outside the gene matches: 4. This CDR3 contains 14 residues. CDR1 and CDR2 from the germline V gene are WNHNN and SYGVQD (reference sequence). The CDR3 coding sequence is TGCGCCAGCAGAGGACAGGGGGCGAGAGATACGCAGTATTTT. It translates to CASRGQGARDTQYF.

The chain employs TRBV29-1 and TRBJ2-1; a weak D match, TRBD1 (6 bases). The V gene lost 6 bases and the J gene lost 4 bases, with 7 bases spanning the gap. Germline V lookup: CDR1 SQVTM, CDR2 ANQGSEA. The CDR3 consists of 11 residues. CDR3 sequence (DNA): TGCAGCGTGGGACAATACAATGAGCAGTTCTTC. Protein sequence: CSVGQYNEQFF.

V usage is TRBV7-5 and J usage is TRBJ1-5; the table's D call of TRBD1 was not tested on the DNA. TRBV7-5 is a documented pseudogene. The CDR3 sequence is 14 residues long. DNA for the CDR3: TGTGTCAGAAGCGGGGACAGGGGTGAACAGCCCCAGCATTTT. Translated, it gives CVRSGDRGEQPQHF.

This sequence joins TRBV6-5 and TRBJ2-2; 9 positions agree with TRBD1. CDR3 length: 15 residues. V lost 6 bases and J lost 3; bases outside the gene matches: 5. CDR1 is MNHEY, CDR2 SVGAGI, per germline. The CDR3 loop reads CASREGQGDTGELFF. Here the CDR3 DNA reads TGTGCCAGCAGAGAGGGACAGGGCGACACCGGGGAGCTGTTTTTT.

This clone was observed a single time. The chain couples TRBV4-1 to TRBJ2-5; tentative D call: TRBD1 (6 bases). Trimming removed 0 bases from V and 10 bases from J, with 15 bases in between. The germline V gene has CDR1 MGHRA and CDR2 YSYEKL. The CDR3 extends over 14 amino acids. The CDR3 DNA follows: TGCGCCAGCAGCCAAGATCTCCCCCGAGGGGGCCAGTACTTC. It translates to CASSQDLPRGGQYF.

The chain combines TRBV18 with TRBJ1-5; TRBD1 is a possible D gene (6 bases). Trimming stripped 3 bases from V and 3 bases from J, with 15 bases between. CDR1 and CDR2 (germline): KGHSH, LQKENI. The CDR3 sequence is 16 residues long. This chain's CDR3 is CASSPTGQGFNQPQHF. In DNA, the CDR3 is TGTGCCAGCTCACCTACGGGACAAGGTTTCAATCAGCCCCAGCATTTT.

The gene calls are TRBV28 and TRBJ2-7, with 12 bases aligning to TRBD2. The V gene end was trimmed by 6 bases and the J gene end by 2 bases; junction bases not matched to a gene: 8. CDR1 is MDHEN and CDR2 is SYDVKM in the germline V gene. The CDR3 runs to 16 residues. CDR3 in amino acids: CASSPWTSGAPYEQYF. For the CDR3, the DNA is TGTGCCAGCAGCCCCTGGACTAGCGGGGCCCCCTACGAGCAGTACTTC.